The next 4 T cell receptor beta chains were all read from a single sample in a study of blood T cells in healthy people across ages. Combining a sample-barcoded 5' primer with a J-beta primer mix, a second PCR ran for roughly 6 to 12 cycles. Each CDR3 protein is one row after TCRdb ran MiXCR on the 5' RACE reads. In the table there are 980,000 or so distinct CDR3 sequences, about 48% of which are singletons. Material: blood. The source is a man aged 30-40 years in good health.

This clonotype has a handful of counts. The chain employs TRBV6-5 and TRBJ1-1, with D possibly matching TRBD1 (5 bases). Germline loops: CDR1 MNHEY, CDR2 SVGAGI. This CDR3 has 16 amino acids. V was cut by 6 bases and J by 0 bases, with 17 bases left in between. CDR3 DNA sequence: TGTGCCAGCAGCCTTTTCGAGGGGAGCGTGAACACTGAAGCTTTCTTT. It codes for CASSLFEGSVNTEAFF.

The genes are TRBV12-3 or TRBV12-4 and TRBJ2-3, with D uncertain. The CDR3 extends over 17 amino acids. Trimming pared 0 bases from V and 2 bases from J, leaving 15 bases between. The CDR3 DNA follows: TGTGCCAGCAGTTTAGCTGGCAGAGATCACCCCACAGATACGCAGTATTTT. This codes for CASSLAGRDHPTDTQYF.

The rearrangement links TRBV9 to TRBJ1-4; possibly TRBD1 for D (6 bases). The CDR3 has 17 amino acids. The V gene lost 3 bases and the J gene lost 2 bases, with 17 bases spanning the gap. In germline, CDR1 is SGDLS, CDR2 YYNGEE. CDR3 region: CASSAGTGGGTNEKLFF. The CDR3 coding sequence is TGTGCCAGCAGCGCCGGGACCGGTGGGGGCACTAATGAAAAACTGTTTTTT.

In its sample, this clonotype was seen a few times. The V gene is TRBV20-1, the J gene TRBJ2-7; 8 positions match TRBD1. This CDR3 has 13 residues. V lost 6 bases, J lost 2 bases, and 6 bases stayed unmatched. In germline, CDR1 is DFQATT, CDR2 SNEGSKA (reference sequence). The CDR3 DNA reads as TGCAGTGCCCCGCCGACAGGGGCCTACGAGCAGTACTTC. Amino acids: CSAPPTGAYEQYF.